These 11 T cell receptor beta chains originate from one sample sequenced in a study of blood T cell repertoires in COVID-19 (dated by TCRdb to about 2020). The protocol used for the library was the immunoSEQ multiplex PCR assay. Sourced from immuneACCESS, this table was stored by TCRdb with only in-frame sequences that have V and J called. A share of the clones is absent; for the studies checked, an unresolved V gene accounts for under half, and the remainder has no known explanation. For this sample there are approximately 250,000 clones; under 95% appear just once. The ten largest clones capture roughly 2.8% of the sample. Sample: PBMCs or T cells enriched from blood (not recorded which). The receptors stem from a man in his forties or fifties who had been exposed to COVID-19.

The chain recombines TRBV28 with TRBJ2-1; 7 nucleotides match TRBD1. This CDR3 is 16 amino acids long. The germline CDR1 and CDR2 sequences are MDHEN and SYDVKM. V lost 6 bases, J lost 0 bases, and 8 bases stayed unmatched. CDR3 DNA: TGTGCCAGCAGCAGACAGGGTTACGGCTCCTACAATGAGCAGTTCTTC. Translation gives CASSRQGYGSYNEQFF.

This clone was seen only a few times. Other DNA sequences from this sample encode an identical CDR3 as well. This chain connects TRBV27 to TRBJ1-2; 10 nucleotides align to TRBD1. Per germline, CDR1 MNHEY and CDR2 SMNVEV (reference sequence). The CDR3 loop spans 14 amino acids. V dropped 6 bases and J dropped 3; count of bases not matched to a gene: 4. CDR3 DNA: TGTGCCAGCAGAACCGGGACAGGGGACTATGGCTACACCTTC. Its translation: CASRTGTGDYGYTF.

This clone is a singleton in its sample. The chain has TRBV29-1 and TRBJ2-7; TRBD1 is a possible D gene (6 bases). Germline-derived CDR1 and CDR2 are SQVTM and ANQGSEA. V was shortened by 3 bases and J by 2 bases, with 8 bases between the two germline ends. The CDR3 is made up of 12 amino acids. The CDR3 is CSVDQGPYEQYF. In DNA form, the CDR3 reads TGCAGCGTTGACCAGGGGCCCTACGAGCAGTACTTC.

V usage is TRBV5-1 and J usage is TRBJ1-6, with 9 bases that match TRBD1. The CDR3 is 16 residues long. Germline CDR1 SGHRS, CDR2 YFSETQ. The J segment lost 8 bases and the V segment lost 4 bases, leaving 10 bases of the junction unmatched. The CDR3 nucleotides read TGCGCCAGCAGCGCCTCGACAGGGGGTTTGGATTCACCCCTCCACTTT. The encoded protein is CASSASTGGLDSPLHF.

The chain uses TRBV6-5 and TRBJ1-1, with 7 nucleotides matching TRBD1. CDR3 size: 14 residues. Germline CDR1 is MNHEY and CDR2 is SVGAGI. The V and J ends lost 5 bases and 5 bases, in that order; junction bases with no gene match: 8. DNA for the CDR3: TGTGCCAGCAGTAAAAAACAGGGGATAACTGAAGCTTTCTTT. This encodes CASSKKQGITEAFF.

The rearrangement uses TRBV5-4 and TRBJ1-6; maybe TRBD1 (5 bases). The CDR3 spans 13 residues. V was cut by 5 bases and J by 8 bases, with 11 bases left in between. CDR1 is SGHNT, CDR2 YYREEE, per germline (reference sequence). The CDR3 DNA reads as TGTGCCAGCAGGGCAAGCAGGGATTCACCCCTCCACTTT. It encodes CASRASRDSPLHF. The full variable domain, in which reference TRBV5-4 and TRBJ1-6 provide the parts outside the CDR3, is ETGVTQSPTHLIKTRGQQVTLRCSSQSGHNTVSWYQQALGQGPQFIFQYYREEENGRGNFPPRFSGLQFPNYSSELNVNALELDDSALYLCASRASRDSPLHFGNGTRLTVT.

The V call is TRBV7-2, the J call TRBJ1-5, with D perhaps TRBD1 (5 bases). This CDR3 spans 15 amino acids. V lost 5 bases to trimming and J lost 5 bases, with 16 bases between them. Germline V CDR1 and CDR2: SGHTA, FQGNSA. In nucleotides, the CDR3 is TGTGCCAGCAGCCCCCCGGGGAGGGGACATCAGCCCCAGCATTTT. Its protein product is CASSPPGRGHQPQHF.

The gene calls are TRBV28 and TRBJ1-5, with a weak D call TRBD1 (6 bases). The CDR3 runs 16 residues. From germline, CDR1 is MDHEN and CDR2 SYDVKM. The V and J ends lost 5 bases and 4 bases respectively, with 18 bases between them. The CDR3: CASSLRSGTINQPQHF. Written as DNA, the CDR3 is TGTGCCAGCAGTCTTCGATCCGGGACAATTAATCAGCCCCAGCATTTT.

J is TRBJ2-2 and V is TRBV7-7; 8 nucleotides align to TRBD2. Germline V gives CDR1 SSHAT, CDR2 FNYEAQ (reference sequence). The CDR3 loop spans 16 amino acids. The V segment lost 10 bases and the J segment 6 bases; nucleotides outside the gene matches: 16. Here the CDR3 DNA reads TGTGCCACCTACCGGGGGAGCGGGAGTTCCCCCGGGGAGCTGTTTTTT. Protein: CATYRGSGSSPGELFF.

The chain has TRBV7-6 and TRBJ1-6; 7 bases fit TRBD1. This CDR3 region has 19 residues. V was clipped by 0 bases and J by 0 bases; unmatched bases: 8. Germline V CDR1 and CDR2: SGHVS, FNYEAQ. The CDR3 nucleotides are TGTGCCAGCAGCTTAGCGGATCTCAGGGGGAACTCCTATAATTCACCCCTCCACTTT. It yields the protein CASSLADLRGNSYNSPLHF.

The CDR3 protein is CASRPWDRDYGYTF. CDR3 nucleotides: TGTGCCAGCAGGCCATGGGACAGAGACTATGGCTACACCTTC. The chain joins TRBV28 to TRBJ1-2; 7 bases map to TRBD1. The CDR3 covers 14 residues. The junction had 7 bases not matched to a gene; V was cut back by 6 bases and J by 3 bases. The V gene's germline CDR1 is MDHEN and CDR2 SYDVKM.